The clone carrying this TCR beta chain was picked up many times. The antigen is not known. The record originates from a study of metastatic and nonmetastatic thyroid tumors. Study in general: Malignant thyroid and benign thyroid patients provided blood and tumor or nodule tissue whose repertoires were compared. Broader study findings: Malignant thyroid tumors reportedly exceeded benign nodules significantly in TCR beta diversity, with the difference appearing in blood and tumor.

The germline gives CDR1 MDHEN, CDR2 SYDVKM. The CDR3 covers 15 residues. The V end lost 4 bases, the J end lost 0 bases, and 12 bases lay between the germline ends. Ahead of thyroid surgery, no patient had received treatment of any kind. Through MiXCR, TCRdb re-clonotyped the PCR reads. The data show about 62,000 clones, less than 5% seen once. Specimen: blood. The rearrangement links TRBV28 to TRBJ1-1; D possibly corresponds to TRBD1 (5 bases). The sequence was collected from a female donor with papillary thyroid cancer or a benign thyroid nodule (not recorded which). Some clones in this sample may be carry-over from other donors' samples. The DNA of the CDR3 is TGTGCCAGCAGTTCCCCCGGGGCTATGAACACTGAAGCTTTCTTT. Protein product: CASSSPGAMNTEAFF.